This TCR beta chain was recovered during a study of T cell responses to AZD1222 COVID-19 vaccine. Study results and limitations: Variant regions that are unmutated are reportedly the target of nearly half of spike-specific TCRs. It was only 6 or 7 AZD1222 recipients who were seropositive at baseline. CD4 TCRs associated with vaccination spanned spike, dominating at 160-218 and 743-854.

Data came from immunoSEQ multiplex PCR; TCRdb stores just in-frame clones and leaves some out. The sample lists some 140,000 clones, around 90% occurring once. About this clone itself: Its target is unknown.

The CDR3 contains 14 residues. With 4 bases removed from V and 6 bases from J, the gap between germline ends came to 15 bases. Looked up from germline, CDR1 is MNHNY and CDR2 is SVGAGI (reference sequence). Second doses were pooled across both intervals (about 4 or about 12 weeks). V usage is TRBV6-6 and J usage is TRBJ1-2; D may be TRBD1 (5 bases). The sequence was collected from an adult who received the AZD1222 COVID-19 vaccine. The sequences come from peripheral blood, collected 28 days after the second AZD1222 dose. CDR3 bases: TGTGCCAGCAGTTGGGGGACGGAGGGGCATGGCTACACCTTC. It yields the protein CASSWGTEGHGYTF.